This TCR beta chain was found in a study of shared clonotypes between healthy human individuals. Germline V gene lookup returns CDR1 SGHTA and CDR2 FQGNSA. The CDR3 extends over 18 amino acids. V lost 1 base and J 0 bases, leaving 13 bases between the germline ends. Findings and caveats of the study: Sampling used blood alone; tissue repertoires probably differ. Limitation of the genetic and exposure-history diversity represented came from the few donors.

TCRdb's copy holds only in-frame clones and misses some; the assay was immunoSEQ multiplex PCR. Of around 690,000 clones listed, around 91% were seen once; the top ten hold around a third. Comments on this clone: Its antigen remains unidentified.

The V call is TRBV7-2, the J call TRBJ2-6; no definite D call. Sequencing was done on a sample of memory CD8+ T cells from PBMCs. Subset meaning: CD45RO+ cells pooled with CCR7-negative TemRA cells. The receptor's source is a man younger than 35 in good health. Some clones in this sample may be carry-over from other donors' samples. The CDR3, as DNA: TGTGCCAGCAGCTTAGGCCCGGCAGGAATCTCTGGGGCCAACGTCCTGACTTTC. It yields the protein CASSLGPAGISGANVLTF.